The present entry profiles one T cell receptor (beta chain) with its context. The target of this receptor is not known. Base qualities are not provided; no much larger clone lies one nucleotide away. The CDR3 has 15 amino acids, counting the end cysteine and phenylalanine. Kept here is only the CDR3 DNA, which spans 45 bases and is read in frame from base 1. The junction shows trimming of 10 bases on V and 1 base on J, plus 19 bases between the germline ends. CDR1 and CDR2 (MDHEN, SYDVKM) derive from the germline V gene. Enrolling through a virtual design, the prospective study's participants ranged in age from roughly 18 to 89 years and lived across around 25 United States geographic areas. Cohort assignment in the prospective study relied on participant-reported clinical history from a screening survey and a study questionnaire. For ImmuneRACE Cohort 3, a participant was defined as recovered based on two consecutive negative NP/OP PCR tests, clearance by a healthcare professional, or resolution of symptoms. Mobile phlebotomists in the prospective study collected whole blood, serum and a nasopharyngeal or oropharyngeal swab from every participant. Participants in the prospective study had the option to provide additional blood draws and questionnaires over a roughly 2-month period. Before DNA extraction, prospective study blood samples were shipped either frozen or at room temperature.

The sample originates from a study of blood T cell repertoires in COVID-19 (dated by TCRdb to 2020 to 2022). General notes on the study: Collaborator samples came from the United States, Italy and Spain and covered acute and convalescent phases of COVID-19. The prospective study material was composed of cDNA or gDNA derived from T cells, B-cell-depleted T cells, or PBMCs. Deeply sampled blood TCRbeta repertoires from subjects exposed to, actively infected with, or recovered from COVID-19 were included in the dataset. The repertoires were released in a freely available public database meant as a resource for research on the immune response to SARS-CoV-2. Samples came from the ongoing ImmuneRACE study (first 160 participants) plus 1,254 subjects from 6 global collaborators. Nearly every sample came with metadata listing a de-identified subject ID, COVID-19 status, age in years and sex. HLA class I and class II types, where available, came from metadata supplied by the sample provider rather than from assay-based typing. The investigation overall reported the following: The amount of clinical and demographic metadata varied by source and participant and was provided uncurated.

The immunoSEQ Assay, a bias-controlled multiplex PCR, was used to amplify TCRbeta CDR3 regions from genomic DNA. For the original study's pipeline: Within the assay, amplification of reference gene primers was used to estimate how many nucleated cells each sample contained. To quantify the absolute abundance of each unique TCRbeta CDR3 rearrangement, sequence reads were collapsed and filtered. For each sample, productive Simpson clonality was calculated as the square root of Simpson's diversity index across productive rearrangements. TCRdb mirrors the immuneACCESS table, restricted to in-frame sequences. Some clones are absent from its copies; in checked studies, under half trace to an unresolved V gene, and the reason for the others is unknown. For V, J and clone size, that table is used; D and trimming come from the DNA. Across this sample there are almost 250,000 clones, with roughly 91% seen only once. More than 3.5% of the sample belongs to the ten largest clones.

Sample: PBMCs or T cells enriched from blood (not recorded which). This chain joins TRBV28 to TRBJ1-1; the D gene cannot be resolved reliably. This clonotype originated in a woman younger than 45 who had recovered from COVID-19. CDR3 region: CATGGMDGGNTEAFF. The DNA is TGTGCCACCGGAGGTATGGACGGAGGGAACACTGAAGCTTTCTTT.